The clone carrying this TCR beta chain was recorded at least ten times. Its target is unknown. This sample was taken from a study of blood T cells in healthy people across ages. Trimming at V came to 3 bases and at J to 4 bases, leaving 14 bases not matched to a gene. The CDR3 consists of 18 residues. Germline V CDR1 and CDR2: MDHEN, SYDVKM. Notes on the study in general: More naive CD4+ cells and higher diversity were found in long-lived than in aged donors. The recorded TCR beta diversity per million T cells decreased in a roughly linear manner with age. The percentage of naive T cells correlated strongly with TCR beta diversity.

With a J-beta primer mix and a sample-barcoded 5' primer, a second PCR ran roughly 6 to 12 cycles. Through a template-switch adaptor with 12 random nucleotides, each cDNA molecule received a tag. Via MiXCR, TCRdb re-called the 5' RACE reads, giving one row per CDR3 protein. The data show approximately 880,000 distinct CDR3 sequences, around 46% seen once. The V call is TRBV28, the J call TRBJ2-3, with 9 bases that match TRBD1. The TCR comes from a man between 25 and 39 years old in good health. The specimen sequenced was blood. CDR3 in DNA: TGTGCCAGCAGTTTCCCAGCCTCCGGGACAGGGAATCCAGATACGCAGTATTTT. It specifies CASSFPASGTGNPDTQYF.